The 8 T cell receptor beta chains below come from one sample, sequenced in a study of glioma-infiltrating T cells. Amplification of TCR alpha and beta CDR3 regions from RNA used iRepertoire nested multiplex PCR. TCRdb passed the multiplex PCR reads through MiXCR, listing each CDR3 protein once. Of 100,000 to 150,000 distinct CDR3 sequences in the sample, approximately 25% were seen once. Sequenced: glioma tissue, nonneoplastic brain tissue, or PBMCs (not recorded which). The receptor source for this set is a human donor with low-grade glioma or glioblastoma, undergoing nonglioma brain surgery, or in good health (not recorded which).

This chain connects TRBV29-1 to TRBJ2-7; tentatively, D is TRBD1 (5 bases). Trimming took 2 bases from V and 0 from J, leaving 14 bases between them. The V gene's germline CDR1 is SQVTM and CDR2 ANQGSEA. This CDR3 is built from 15 residues. DNA for the CDR3: TGCAGCGTTGAAAATGGGCAGGGAAACTCCTACGAGCAGTACTTC. This sequence encodes CSVENGQGNSYEQYF.

This clonotype was picked up many times. V gene TRBV7-2 combines with J gene TRBJ2-5, with D perhaps matching TRBD1 or TRBD2 (5 bases each). Trimming left V 5 bases short and J 9 bases short, with 19 bases between. The CDR3 covers 14 residues. Germline-derived CDR1 and CDR2 are SGHTA and FQGNSA. CDR3 in DNA: TGTGCCAGCAGCGCCAGGGACCTCCTTGGATCCCAGTACTTC. It encodes CASSARDLLGSQYF.

This clonotype has at least ten counts. This rearrangement joins TRBV6-2 or TRBV6-3 to TRBJ2-3; a weak D match, TRBD2 (5 bases). The germline CDR1 and CDR2 sequences are MNHEY and SVGEGT. The CDR3 totals 14 residues. Trimming took off 0 bases at V and 7 bases at J, with 11 bases between the two ends. The CDR3 protein is CASSYSGSGNTQYF. In DNA form, the CDR3 reads TGTGCCAGCAGTTACTCGGGATCCGGGAATACGCAGTATTTT.

In its sample, this clonotype was seen many times. The J gene is TRBJ2-1, the V gene TRBV6-6; a weak D match, TRBD1 (6 bases). CDR3 length: 14 amino acids. Germline loops: CDR1 MNHNY, CDR2 SVGAGI (reference sequence). Trimming took off 0 bases at V and 8 bases at J, with 11 bases between the two ends. The CDR3 region is CASSYSGHPHEQFF. CDR3 coding DNA: TGTGCCAGCAGTTACTCGGGACACCCACATGAGCAGTTCTTC.

The chain has TRBV5-6 and TRBJ1-4, with a tentative D call TRBD1 (5 bases). This CDR3 contains 16 residues. V was shortened by 1 base and J by 0 bases, with 10 bases between the two germline ends. From germline, CDR1 is SGHDT and CDR2 YYEEEE. CDR3 nucleotides: TGTGCCAGCAGCTTGAGCAGGGACGCAACTAATGAAAAACTGTTTTTT. Translated: CASSLSRDATNEKLFF.

This clonotype has at least ten counts. The V gene is TRBV7-9, the J gene TRBJ2-7; a possible D gene is TRBD2 (5 bases). V gave up 1 base and J gave up 4 bases, with 8 bases separating them. The CDR3 spans 13 residues. Germline-derived CDR1 and CDR2 are SEHNR and FQNEAQ (reference sequence). The CDR3 DNA is TGTGCCAGCAGCTTAGGGGAGAGGTACGAGCAGTACTTC. It encodes CASSLGERYEQYF.

This clonotype was recorded at least ten times. This chain joins TRBV28 and TRBJ1-3; D ambiguous. This CDR3 contains 13 residues. V lost 5 bases to trimming and J lost 4 bases, with 9 bases between them. Germline CDR1 reads MDHEN; CDR2 reads SYDVKM. The CDR3 is CASSPMSGNTIYF. The CDR3 bases are TGTGCCAGCAGTCCGATGTCGGGAAACACCATATATTTT.

A word on this clonotype: It may be a read error: a sequence one base away is much more abundant. This chain connects TRBV7-6 to TRBJ2-3, with D possibly being TRBD2 (5 bases). The CDR3 has 14 amino acids. With 6 bases removed from V and 2 bases from J, the gap between germline ends came to 12 bases. The germline CDR1 and CDR2 sequences are SGHVS and FNYEAQ. The CDR3 DNA reads as TGTGCCAGCAGATTAAGCGGTTACACAGATACGCAGTATTTT. Protein product: CASRLSGYTDTQYF.